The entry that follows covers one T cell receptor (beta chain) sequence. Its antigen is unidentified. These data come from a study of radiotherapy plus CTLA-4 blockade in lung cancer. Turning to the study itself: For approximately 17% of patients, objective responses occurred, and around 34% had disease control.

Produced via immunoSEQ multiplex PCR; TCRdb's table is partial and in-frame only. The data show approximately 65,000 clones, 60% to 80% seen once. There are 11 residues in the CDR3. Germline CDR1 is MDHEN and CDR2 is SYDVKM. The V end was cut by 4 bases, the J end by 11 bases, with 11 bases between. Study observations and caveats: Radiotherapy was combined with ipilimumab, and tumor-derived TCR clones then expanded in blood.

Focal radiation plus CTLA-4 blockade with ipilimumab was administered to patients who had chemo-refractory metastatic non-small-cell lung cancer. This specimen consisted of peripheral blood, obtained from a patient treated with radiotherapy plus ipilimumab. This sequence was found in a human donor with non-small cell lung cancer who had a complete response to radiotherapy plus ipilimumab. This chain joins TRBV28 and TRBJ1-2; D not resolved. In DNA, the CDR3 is TGTGCCAGCAGTTCCCTCAGGTTATACACCTTC. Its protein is CASSSLRLYTF.